One T cell receptor beta chain is described in this entry. Authors' data handling: Amplification from reference gene primers served as the basis for estimated nucleated cell counts. Sequencing was performed with immunoSEQ multiplex PCR; in TCRdb, only in-frame clones are kept and a portion is missing. V and J calls and clone size are as listed in that table; D and trimming were resolved from the DNA. This sample has about 58,000 clones; about 84% occur once, and the top ten carry 4% to 5.5%. The data stem from a study of blood T cell repertoires in COVID-19. The wider study: Samples came from the United States, Italy and Spain, spanning acute and convalescent COVID-19. Sources were T cells, B-cell-depleted T cells, or PBMCs; the material itself was cDNA or gDNA.

The V end was cut by 0 bases, the J end by 1 base, with 16 bases between. Germline V gene lookup returns CDR1 SGHAT and CDR2 FQNNGV. The CDR3 totals 18 residues. The sequence came from a man aged 35-49 years with active COVID-19. The chain recombines TRBV11-2 with TRBJ1-3; maybe TRBD1 (6 bases). The sample consisted of peripheral blood. CDR3 sequence reads: CASSLDNPRGTSGNTIYF. The CDR3, as DNA: TGTGCCAGCAGCTTAGATAACCCCAGGGGCACTTCTGGAAACACCATATATTTT.